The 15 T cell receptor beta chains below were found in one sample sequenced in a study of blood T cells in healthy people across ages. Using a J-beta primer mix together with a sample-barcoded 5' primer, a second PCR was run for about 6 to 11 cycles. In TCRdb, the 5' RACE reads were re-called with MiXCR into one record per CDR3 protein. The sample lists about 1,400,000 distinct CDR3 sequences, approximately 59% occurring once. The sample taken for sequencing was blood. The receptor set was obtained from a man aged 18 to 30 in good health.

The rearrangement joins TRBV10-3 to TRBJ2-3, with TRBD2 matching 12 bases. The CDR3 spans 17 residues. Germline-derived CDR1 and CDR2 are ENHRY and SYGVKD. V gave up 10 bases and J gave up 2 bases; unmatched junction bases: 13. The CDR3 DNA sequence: TGTGCCACGGGAGGGAGGACTAGCGGGATAAACACAGATACGCAGTATTTT. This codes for CATGGRTSGINTDTQYF.

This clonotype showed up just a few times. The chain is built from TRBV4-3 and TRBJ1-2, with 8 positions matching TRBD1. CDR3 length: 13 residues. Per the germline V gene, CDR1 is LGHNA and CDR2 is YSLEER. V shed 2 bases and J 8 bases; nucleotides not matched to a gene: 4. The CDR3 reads CASSQTGGRGYTF. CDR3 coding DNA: TGCGCCAGCAGCCAAACAGGGGGGCGCGGCTACACCTTC.

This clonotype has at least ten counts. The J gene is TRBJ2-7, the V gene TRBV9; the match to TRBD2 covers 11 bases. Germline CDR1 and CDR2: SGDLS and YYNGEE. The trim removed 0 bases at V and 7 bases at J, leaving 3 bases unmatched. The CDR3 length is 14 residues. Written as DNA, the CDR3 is TGTGCCAGCAGCGTAGATAGCGGGAGGGATGAGCAGTACTTC. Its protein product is CASSVDSGRDEQYF.

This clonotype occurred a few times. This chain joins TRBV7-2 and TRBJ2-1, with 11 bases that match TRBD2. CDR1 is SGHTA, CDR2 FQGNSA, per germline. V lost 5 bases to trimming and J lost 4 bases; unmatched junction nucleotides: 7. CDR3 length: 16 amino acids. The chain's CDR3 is CASSQGGTSGYNEQFF. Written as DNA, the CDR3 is TGTGCCAGCAGCCAGGGCGGGACTAGCGGATACAATGAGCAGTTCTTC.

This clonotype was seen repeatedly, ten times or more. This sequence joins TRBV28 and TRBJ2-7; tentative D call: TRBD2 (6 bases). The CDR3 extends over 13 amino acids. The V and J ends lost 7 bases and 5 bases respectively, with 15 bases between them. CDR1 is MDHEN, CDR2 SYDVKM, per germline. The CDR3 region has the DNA TGTGCCAGCACCTTGGGGGGTATCGACGAGCAGTACTTC. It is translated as CASTLGGIDEQYF.

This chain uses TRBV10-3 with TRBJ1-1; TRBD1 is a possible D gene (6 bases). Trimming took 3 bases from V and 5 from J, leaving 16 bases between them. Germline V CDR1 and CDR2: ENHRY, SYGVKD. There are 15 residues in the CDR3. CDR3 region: CAISDDDRKGTEAFF. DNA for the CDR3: TGTGCCATCAGTGATGACGACAGGAAAGGGACTGAAGCTTTCTTT.

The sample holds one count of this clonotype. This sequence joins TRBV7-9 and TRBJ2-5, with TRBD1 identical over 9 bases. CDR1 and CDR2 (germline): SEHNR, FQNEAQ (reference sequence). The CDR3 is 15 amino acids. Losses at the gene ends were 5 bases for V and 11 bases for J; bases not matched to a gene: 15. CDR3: CASSPPRDRVIWQYF. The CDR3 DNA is TGTGCCAGCAGCCCTCCCCGGGACAGGGTGATCTGGCAGTACTTC. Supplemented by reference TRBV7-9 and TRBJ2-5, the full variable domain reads DTGVSQNPRHKITKRGQNVTFRCDPISEHNRLYWYRQTLGQGPEFLTYFQNEAQLEKSRLLSDRFSAERPKGSFSTLEIQRTEQGDSAMYLCASSPPRDRVIWQYFGPGTRLLVL.

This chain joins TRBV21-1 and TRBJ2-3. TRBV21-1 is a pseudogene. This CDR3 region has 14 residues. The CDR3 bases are TGTGCCAGCAGCATTCCCCAAGGGACAGATACGCAGTATTTT. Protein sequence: CASSIPQGTDTQYF.

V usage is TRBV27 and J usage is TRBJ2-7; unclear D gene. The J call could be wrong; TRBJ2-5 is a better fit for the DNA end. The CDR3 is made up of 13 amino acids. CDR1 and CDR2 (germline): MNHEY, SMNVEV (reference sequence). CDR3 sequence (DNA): TGTGCCAGCAGATCCTCGCCCTGGGAGACCCAGTACTTC. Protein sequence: CASRSSPWETQYF.

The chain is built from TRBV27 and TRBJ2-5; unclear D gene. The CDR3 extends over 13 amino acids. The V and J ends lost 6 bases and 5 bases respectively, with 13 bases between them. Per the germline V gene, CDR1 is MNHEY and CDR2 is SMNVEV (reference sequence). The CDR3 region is CASSQQLRETQYF. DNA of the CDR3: TGTGCCAGCAGCCAACAACTTAGGGAGACCCAGTACTTC.

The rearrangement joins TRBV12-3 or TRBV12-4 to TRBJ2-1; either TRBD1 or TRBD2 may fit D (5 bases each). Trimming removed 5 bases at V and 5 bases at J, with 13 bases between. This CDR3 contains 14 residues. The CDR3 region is CASSPTGRDNEQFF. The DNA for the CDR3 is TGTGCCAGCAGTCCAACGGGACGGGACAATGAGCAGTTCTTC.

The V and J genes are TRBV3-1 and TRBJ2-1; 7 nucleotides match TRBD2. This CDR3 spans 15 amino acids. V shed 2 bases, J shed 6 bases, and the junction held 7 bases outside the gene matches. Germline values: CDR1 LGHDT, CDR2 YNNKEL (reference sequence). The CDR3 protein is CASSQRHERGNEQFF. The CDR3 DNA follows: TGTGCCAGCAGCCAAAGGCACGAGCGGGGCAATGAGCAGTTCTTC.

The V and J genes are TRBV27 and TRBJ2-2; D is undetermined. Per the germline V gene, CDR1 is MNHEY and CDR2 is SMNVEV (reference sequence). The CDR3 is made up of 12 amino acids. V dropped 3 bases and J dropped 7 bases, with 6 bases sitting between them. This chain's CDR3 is CASSFPIGELFF. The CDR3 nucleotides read TGTGCCAGCAGTTTCCCGATCGGGGAGCTGTTTTTT.

Written as DNA, the CDR3 is TGTGCCAGCAGTTACGCGGACGAGGGGGCAGATACGCAGTATTTT. Its translation: CASSYADEGADTQYF. V gene TRBV6-5 combines with J gene TRBJ2-3; weak D call: TRBD1 (6 bases). The germline V gene has CDR1 MNHEY and CDR2 SVGAGI. This CDR3 region has 15 residues. V lost 2 bases and J lost 4, with 13 bases in between.

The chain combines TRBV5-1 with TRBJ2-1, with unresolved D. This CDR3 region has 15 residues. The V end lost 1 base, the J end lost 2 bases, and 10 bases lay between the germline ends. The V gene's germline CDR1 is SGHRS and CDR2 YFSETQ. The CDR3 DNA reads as TGCGCCAGCAGCTTGATCTCGGGTACCTACAATGAGCAGTTCTTC. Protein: CASSLISGTYNEQFF. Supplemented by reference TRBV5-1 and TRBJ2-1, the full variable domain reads KAGVTQTPRYLIKTRGQQVTLSCSPISGHRSVSWYQQTPGQGLQFLFEYFSETQRNKGNFPGRFSGRQFSNSRSEMNVSTLELGDSALYLCASSLISGTYNEQFFGPGTRLTVL.